This T cell receptor (beta chain) was documented in a study of blood T cell repertoires in COVID-19. Repertoires were generated with immunoSEQ multiplex PCR, while TCRdb's copy carries only in-frame clones and drops some. The sample contains over 70,000 clones, roughly three quarters of which appear only once. Germline loops: CDR1 LGHDT, CDR2 YNNKEL (reference sequence). The CDR3 totals 14 residues. Trimming removed 5 bases at V and 6 bases at J, with 15 bases between. The sample comprised peripheral blood. The TCR originated in a woman older than 75 with acute or convalescent COVID-19. The J gene is TRBJ2-3, the V gene TRBV3-1 (or the pseudogene TRBV3-2); TRBD2 might be the D (6 bases). In DNA, the CDR3 is TGTGCCAGCAGCTACTTTTCCCGGGGGGATACGCAGTATTTT. It codes for CASSYFSRGDTQYF.